What follows is one TCR beta chain and its context. This specimen comes from a study of shared T cell receptors in the human thymus. Assay used: immunoSEQ multiplex PCR; TCRdb lists only in-frame clones, some missing. The sample comprises hundreds of thousands of clones, over 75% of which are singletons, and 0.0095% to 0.011% rests with the top ten. Trimming took 3 bases from V and 9 from J; bases not matched to a gene: 7. The CDR3 contains 15 residues. Germline assignment: CDR1 SGDLS and CDR2 YYNGEE. These sequences were also reported in another study, on human thymus T cells. That publication notes: There were highly overlapping thymic repertoires among unrelated individuals, as related research reported.

The sequenced material came from thymocytes. This chain connects TRBV9 to TRBJ2-4; 12 nucleotides align to TRBD2. The TCR comes from a boy under three years old with a congenital heart defect. The CDR3 nucleotides read TGTGCCAGCAGCGCCGGACTAGCGGGATCGATCATTCAGTACTTC. Translating it yields CASSAGLAGSIIQYF.